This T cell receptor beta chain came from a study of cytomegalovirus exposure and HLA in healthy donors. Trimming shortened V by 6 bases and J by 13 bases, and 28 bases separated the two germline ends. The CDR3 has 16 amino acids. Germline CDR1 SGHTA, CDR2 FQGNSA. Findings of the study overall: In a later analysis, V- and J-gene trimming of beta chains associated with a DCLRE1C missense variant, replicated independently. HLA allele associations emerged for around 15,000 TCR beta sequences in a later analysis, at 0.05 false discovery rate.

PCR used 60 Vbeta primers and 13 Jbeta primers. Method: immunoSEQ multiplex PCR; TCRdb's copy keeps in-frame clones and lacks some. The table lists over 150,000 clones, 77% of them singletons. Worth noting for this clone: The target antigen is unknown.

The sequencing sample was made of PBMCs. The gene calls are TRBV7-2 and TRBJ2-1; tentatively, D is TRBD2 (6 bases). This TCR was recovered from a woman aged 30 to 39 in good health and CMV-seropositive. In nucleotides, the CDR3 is TGTGCCAGCAGAAGCTCGGGACTCTCGGGGGTTGTTGGACAGTTCTTC. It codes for CASRSSGLSGVVGQFF.